The 17 T cell receptor beta chains presented below share a single source sample, sequenced in a study of Ad26.COV2.S vaccination and SARS-CoV-2 variants. Treatment indicated: roughly 18 received Ad26.COV2.S at low or high dose, single or two shots; 5 received placebo; per-sample allocation not given. After the first vaccine or placebo injection, samples were drawn on day 63. Data came from immunoSEQ multiplex PCR; TCRdb stores just in-frame clones and leaves some out. The top ten hold more than 10% of the sample, which has some 480,000 clones, around nine tenths seen once. Sequenced here: peripheral blood, sampled in a trial of Ad26.COV2.S vaccine versus placebo. These receptors were collected from a person aged 18 to 65 who received the Ad26.COV2.S COVID-19 vaccine or a placebo.

This chain uses TRBV7-9 with TRBJ1-3; a weak D match, TRBD1 (6 bases). CDR3 length: 16 amino acids. Deletions cut 4 bases from V and 2 bases from J, with 15 bases between. In germline, CDR1 is SEHNR, CDR2 FQNEAQ (reference sequence). CDR3 DNA: TGTGCCAGCAGCTACCTAGGGGGGACTACTGGAAACACCATATATTTT. Translation gives CASSYLGGTTGNTIYF.

This chain joins TRBV3-1 (or the pseudogene TRBV3-2) and TRBJ2-3, with D tentatively TRBD1 or TRBD2 (5 bases each). CDR3 length equals 16 residues. Trimming pared 0 bases from V and 2 bases from J, leaving 12 bases between. Per the germline V gene, CDR1 is LGHDT and CDR2 is YNNKEL (reference sequence). DNA of the CDR3: TGTGCCAGCAGCCAAGATCGTGGGGGATTCACAGATACGCAGTATTTT. It codes for CASSQDRGGFTDTQYF.

The chain has TRBV9 and TRBJ1-2, with D unclear. V lost 3 bases, J lost 0 bases, and 21 bases lay in between. The CDR3 has 18 amino acids. Germline V lookup: CDR1 SGDLS, CDR2 YYNGEE. The CDR3 reads CASSALGGWAPANYGYTF. Here the CDR3 DNA reads TGTGCCAGCAGCGCCCTCGGCGGGTGGGCCCCAGCTAACTATGGCTACACCTTC.

This clone was counted only a few times. V and J are TRBV3-1 (or the pseudogene TRBV3-2) and TRBJ1-5; D gene uncertain. CDR1 is LGHDT, CDR2 YNNKEL, per germline (reference sequence). V shed 2 bases and J shed 4 bases, with 12 bases lying between them. The CDR3 has 15 residues. CDR3: CASSQTTSTNQPQHF. DNA for the CDR3: TGTGCCAGCAGCCAAACCACGTCGACTAATCAGCCCCAGCATTTT.

In regard to this clone: A junction boundary mismatches the germline segment, possibly from a read error. CDR3 amino acids: CASSWGSQPKF. Written as DNA, the CDR3 is TGTGCCAGCAGTTGGGGGAGTCAACCAAAGTTC. The chain joins TRBV12-3 or TRBV12-4 to TRBJ2-7, with D possibly called TRBD1 or TRBD2 (5 bases each). The CDR3 loop spans 11 amino acids.

The chain recombines TRBV11-2 with TRBJ2-3; no definite D call. V lost 1 base, J lost 4 bases, and 3 bases lay in between. The CDR3 sequence is 12 residues long. The germline V gene encodes CDR1 SGHAT and CDR2 FQNNGV. CDR3 nucleotide sequence: TGTGCCAGCAGCTTAGGCGCAGATACGCAGTATTTT. Translating it yields CASSLGADTQYF.

V is TRBV7-6 and J is TRBJ2-2; D not certain. Germline-derived CDR1 and CDR2 are SGHVS and FNYEAQ. The length of the CDR3 is 14 residues. The germline V and J ends were trimmed by 3 bases and 6 bases, with 11 bases remaining between them. CDR3 region: CASSLKPSSGELFF. The CDR3 coding sequence is TGTGCCAGCAGCTTGAAGCCCTCCTCCGGGGAGCTGTTTTTT.

This chain connects TRBV6-2 or TRBV6-3 to TRBJ1-2, with D possibly matching TRBD1 (5 bases). Germline V lookup: CDR1 MNHEY, CDR2 SVGEGT. CDR3 length: 14 residues. The V gene lost 0 bases and the J gene lost 2 bases, with 7 bases spanning the gap. The CDR3 DNA reads as TGTGCCAGCAGTTACTCGCCAGGGAACTATGGCTACACCTTC. Its translation: CASSYSPGNYGYTF.

J is TRBJ2-2 and V is TRBV14; D gene uncertain. From germline, CDR1 is SGHDN and CDR2 FVKESK. Trimming took off 1 base at V and 4 bases at J, with 7 bases between the two ends. The CDR3 runs to 14 residues. Here the CDR3 DNA reads TGTGCCAGCAGCCAAGTACGAGGCACCGGGGAGCTGTTTTTT. It yields the protein CASSQVRGTGELFF.

This chain joins TRBV6-6 and TRBJ1-3; D gene uncertain. The CDR3 has 14 amino acids. Germline V gene lookup returns CDR1 MNHNY and CDR2 SVGAGI (reference sequence). V shed 2 bases and J shed 0 bases, with 5 bases lying between them. CDR3 in amino acids: CASSYVDSGNTIYF. The CDR3 DNA reads as TGTGCCAGCAGTTACGTGGACTCTGGAAACACCATATATTTT.

This chain links TRBV19 with TRBJ2-7; maybe TRBD1 (8 bases). This CDR3 is built from 13 residues. The V gene's germline CDR1 is LNHDA and CDR2 SQIVND (reference sequence). V was shortened by 3 bases and J by 7 bases, with 13 bases between the two germline ends. CDR3 loop: CASSMGGTGEQYF. The CDR3 nucleotides read TGTGCCAGTAGTATGGGGGGGACAGGAGAGCAGTACTTC.

The V call is TRBV6-2 or TRBV6-3, the J call TRBJ2-1, with D unclear. The germline gives CDR1 MNHEY, CDR2 SVGEGT. Trimming removed 6 bases at V and 13 bases at J, with 13 bases between. The CDR3 runs to 11 residues. CDR3 sequence reads: CASSRPPSQFF. The CDR3 nucleotides are TGTGCCAGCAGCAGACCTCCCTCCCAGTTCTTC.

The rearrangement links TRBV6-2 or TRBV6-3 to TRBJ1-6, with unresolved D. Looked up from germline, CDR1 is MNHEY and CDR2 is SVGEGT. This CDR3 comprises 15 residues. The ends were cut back, 5 bases at V and 6 bases at J, with 14 bases in the middle. The CDR3 DNA reads TGTGCCAGCAGTCTCCGACGGGTACTTAATTCACCCCTCCACTTT. Its protein product is CASSLRRVLNSPLHF.

This rearrangement joins TRBV6-5 to TRBJ1-2; D is unclear. The length of the CDR3 is 12 residues. Trimming cost V 6 bases and J 5 bases, with 10 bases left between them. Germline CDR1 and CDR2: MNHEY and SVGAGI. The CDR3: CASRGNAYGYTF. In DNA, the CDR3 is TGTGCCAGCAGGGGGAACGCTTATGGCTACACCTTC.

The CDR3 is CARTEEAEAFF. The CDR3 coding sequence is TGTGCCAGGACCGAAGAGGCTGAAGCTTTCTTT. This rearrangement joins TRBV6-4 to TRBJ1-1; no firm D call. Trimming removed 9 bases at V and 6 bases at J, with 11 bases between. Per germline, CDR1 MRHNA and CDR2 SNTAGT. CDR3 length: 11 residues.

The J gene is TRBJ1-1, the V gene TRBV28; D gene uncertain. This CDR3 has 12 amino acids. V lost 8 bases, J lost 8 bases, and 15 bases lay in between. Germline values: CDR1 MDHEN, CDR2 SYDVKM. CDR3 DNA sequence: TGTGCCAGCGCCGACCTTATGGGCGAAGCTTTCTTT. Translated: CASADLMGEAFF. The full variable domain, with the rest looked up from reference TRBV28 and TRBJ1-1, is DVKVTQSSRYLVKRTGEKVFLECVQDMDHENMFWYRQDPGLGLRLIYFSYDVKMKEKGDIPEGYSVSREKKERFSLILESASTNQTSMYLCASADLMGEAFFGQGTRLTVV.

This chain connects TRBV18 to TRBJ2-5, with a tentative D call TRBD1 (5 bases). Germline V gene lookup returns CDR1 KGHSH and CDR2 LQKENI. Trimming shortened V by 1 base and J by 2 bases, and 8 bases separated the two germline ends. The CDR3 length is 14 residues. CDR3 amino acids: CASSPRQIQETQYF. CDR3 DNA sequence: TGTGCCAGCTCACCACGACAGATTCAAGAGACCCAGTACTTC.